This is a list of T cell receptor beta chains from one sample in a study of blood T cell repertoires in COVID-19. The repertoire was sequenced with immunoSEQ multiplex PCR; TCRdb's copy has only in-frame clones and lacks some. Of fewer than 85,000 clones listed, 80% to 90% were seen once; the top ten hold 18%. The sequencing input was peripheral blood. Receptors originate from a woman in her sixties with acute or convalescent COVID-19. CDR3s include the opening cysteine and the closing phenylalanine or tryptophan. Fields, in order: V gene, clone size, D gene, J gene, CDR3 protein, CDR3 DNA. A D gene is named only where the DNA matches it firmly. Size is omitted from some rows. Given values are once, few, many or a class for expanded clones.

v_gene: TRBV6-1
abundance: NA
d_gene: NA
j_gene: TRBJ1-1
CDR3aa: CASSEDRVFMNTEAFF
CDR3nt: TGTGCCAGCAGTGAAGACAGGGTCTTCATGAACACTGAAGCTTTCTTT

v_gene: TRBV28
abundance: NA
d_gene: NA
j_gene: TRBJ2-1
CDR3aa: CASTPAGRGNEQFF
CDR3nt: TGTGCCAGCACCCCGGCAGGGCGAGGCAATGAGCAGTTCTTC

v_gene: TRBV19
abundance: NA
d_gene: NA
j_gene: TRBJ2-2
CDR3aa: CASSLGQRTGELFF
CDR3nt: TGTGCCAGTAGTTTAGGCCAGCGCACCGGGGAGCTGTTTTTT

v_gene: TRBV24-1
abundance: NA
d_gene: NA
j_gene: TRBJ2-1
CDR3aa: CATSGLTEQFF
CDR3nt: TGTGCCACCAGTGGACTTACCGAGCAGTTCTTC

v_gene: TRBV12-5
abundance: NA
d_gene: NA
j_gene: TRBJ2-1
CDR3aa: CASGLVVQRSYNEQFF
CDR3nt: TGTGCTAGTGGTTTGGTAGTCCAGCGCTCCTACAATGAGCAGTTCTTC

v_gene: TRBV30
abundance: NA
d_gene: TRBD1
j_gene: TRBJ2-7
CDR3aa: CAWSVLADRDSEQYF
CDR3nt: TGTGCCTGGAGTGTATTGGCCGACAGGGATTCTGAGCAGTACTTC

v_gene: TRBV21-1
abundance: NA
d_gene: NA
j_gene: TRBJ2-5
CDR3aa: CASSKARETQYF
CDR3nt: TGTGCCAGCAGCAAAGCTCGTGAGACCCAGTACTTC

v_gene: TRBV5-1
abundance: NA
d_gene: TRBD1
j_gene: TRBJ2-1
CDR3aa: CASSSGTGGRNEQFF
CDR3nt: TGCGCCAGCAGCTCCGGGACAGGGGGCCGGAATGAGCAGTTCTTC

v_gene: TRBV10-2
abundance: NA
d_gene: TRBD2
j_gene: TRBJ2-1
CDR3aa: CASSSGLAGFKSSYNEQFF
CDR3nt: TGCGCCAGCAGTTCTGGACTAGCGGGGTTTAAAAGCTCCTACAATGAGCAGTTCTTC

v_gene: TRBV7-2
abundance: NA
d_gene: NA
j_gene: TRBJ1-5
CDR3aa: CASSLEGKGNQPQHF
CDR3nt: TGTGCCAGCAGCTTAGAGGGGAAGGGCAATCAGCCCCAGCATTTT

v_gene: TRBV19
abundance: NA
d_gene: NA
j_gene: TRBJ2-1
CDR3aa: CASSTQGGDNEQFF
CDR3nt: TGTGCCAGTAGCACACAGGGGGGGGACAATGAGCAGTTCTTC

v_gene: TRBV27
abundance: once
d_gene: NA
j_gene: TRBJ2-5
CDR3aa: CASSPAEGAQYF
CDR3nt: TGTGCCAGCAGTCCCGCTGAGGGGGCCCAGTACTTC

v_gene: TRBV7-2
abundance: NA
d_gene: TRBD1
j_gene: TRBJ1-1
CDR3aa: CASSSRWDRAFF
CDR3nt: TGTGCCAGCAGTTCCAGATGGGACAGGGCTTTCTTT

v_gene: TRBV6-5
abundance: NA
d_gene: NA
j_gene: TRBJ1-5
CDR3aa: CASRQTGYSNQPQHF
CDR3nt: TGTGCCAGCAGGCAAACAGGTTATAGCAATCAGCCCCAGCATTTT

v_gene: TRBV6-4
abundance: NA
d_gene: NA
j_gene: TRBJ2-3
CDR3aa: CASSDVGAVTDTQYF
CDR3nt: TGTGCCAGCAGTGACGTAGGGGCTGTCACAGATACGCAGTATTTT

v_gene: TRBV5-5
abundance: NA
d_gene: NA
j_gene: TRBJ2-3
CDR3aa: CASSFIFSIARSTDTQYF
CDR3nt: TGTGCCAGCAGCTTCATTTTTAGTATAGCCCGGTCCACAGATACGCAGTATTTT

v_gene: TRBV24-1
abundance: NA
d_gene: TRBD1
j_gene: TRBJ1-5
CDR3aa: CATSDPRQGTQPQHF
CDR3nt: TGTGCCACCAGTGACCCCAGACAGGGCACTCAGCCCCAGCATTTT

v_gene: TRBV6-5
abundance: once
d_gene: NA
j_gene: TRBJ1-4
CDR3aa: CASTRGGSDEKLFF
CDR3nt: TGTGCCAGCACCCGCGGGGGTTCGGATGAAAAACTGTTTTTT

v_gene: TRBV5-1
abundance: NA
d_gene: NA
j_gene: TRBJ2-1
CDR3aa: CASSTGQGGSSYNEQFF
CDR3nt: TGCGCCAGCAGCACCGGACAGGGAGGGAGCTCCTACAATGAGCAGTTCTTC

v_gene: TRBV7-8
abundance: NA
d_gene: NA
j_gene: TRBJ1-2
CDR3aa: CASSYYRAGGYTF
CDR3nt: TGTGCCAGCAGCTATTACAGGGCAGGTGGCTACACCTTC

v_gene: TRBV30
abundance: NA
d_gene: NA
j_gene: TRBJ1-2
CDR3aa: CAWSVPWSYGYTF
CDR3nt: TGTGCCTGGAGTGTACCCTGGAGCTATGGCTACACCTTC

v_gene: TRBV30
abundance: few
d_gene: NA
j_gene: TRBJ1-5
CDR3aa: CAWSSVSNQPQHF
CDR3nt: TGTGCCTGGAGTTCAGTTAGCAATCAGCCCCAGCATTTT

v_gene: TRBV5-1
abundance: once
d_gene: TRBD1
j_gene: TRBJ1-1
CDR3aa: CASTDRESAEAFF
CDR3nt: TGCGCCAGCACCGACAGGGAATCGGCTGAAGCTTTCTTT

v_gene: TRBV19
abundance: NA
d_gene: NA
j_gene: TRBJ2-2
CDR3aa: CASSAYKAGLRAGELFF
CDR3nt: TGTGCCAGTAGTGCATACAAAGCAGGGTTAAGGGCCGGGGAGCTGTTTTTT

v_gene: TRBV4-1
abundance: NA
d_gene: TRBD2
j_gene: TRBJ2-5
CDR3aa: CASSQDRTSGQETQYF
CDR3nt: TGCGCCAGCAGCCAAGATAGAACTAGCGGACAAGAGACCCAGTACTTC

v_gene: TRBV12-5
abundance: many
d_gene: NA
j_gene: TRBJ1-1
CDR3aa: CASGWPEEAFF
CDR3nt: TGTGCTAGTGGCTGGCCCGAAGAAGCTTTCTTT

v_gene: TRBV7-3
abundance: NA
d_gene: NA
j_gene: TRBJ2-5
CDR3aa: CASSLTAQETQYF
CDR3nt: TGTGCCAGCAGCTTAACGGCACAAGAGACCCAGTACTTC

v_gene: TRBV6-1
abundance: NA
d_gene: TRBD1
j_gene: TRBJ2-2
CDR3aa: CASSDRGRYTGELFF
CDR3nt: TGTGCCAGCAGTGACAGGGGGCGATACACCGGGGAGCTGTTTTTT

v_gene: TRBV7-2
abundance: NA
d_gene: TRBD1
j_gene: TRBJ2-7
CDR3aa: CASSLMGQGPYEQYF
CDR3nt: TGTGCCAGCAGCTTAATGGGACAGGGACCCTACGAGCAGTACTTC

v_gene: TRBV30
abundance: few
d_gene: TRBD1
j_gene: TRBJ1-6
CDR3aa: CALRQGPSPLHF
CDR3nt: TGTGCCTTACGACAGGGACCTTCACCCCTCCACTTT

v_gene: TRBV11-2
abundance: NA
d_gene: NA
j_gene: TRBJ1-3
CDR3aa: CASSLVGQQGNTIYF
CDR3nt: TGTGCCAGCAGCTTAGTTGGGCAGCAGGGAAACACCATATATTTT

v_gene: TRBV18
abundance: NA
d_gene: TRBD1
j_gene: TRBJ2-5
CDR3aa: CASSPQYRGLPQETQYF
CDR3nt: TGTGCCAGCTCACCACAGTACAGGGGGCTTCCCCAAGAGACCCAGTACTTC

v_gene: TRBV6-5
abundance: few
d_gene: NA
j_gene: TRBJ2-2
CDR3aa: CASSYNRAAGELFF
CDR3nt: TGTGCCAGCAGTTATAACAGGGCGGCCGGGGAGCTGTTTTTT

v_gene: TRBV29-1
abundance: NA
d_gene: NA
j_gene: TRBJ2-7
CDR3aa: CSVEIGQDYEQYF
CDR3nt: TGCAGCGTTGAAATTGGCCAGGACTACGAGCAGTACTTC

v_gene: TRBV19
abundance: NA
d_gene: NA
j_gene: TRBJ2-1
CDR3aa: CASSVDRDIQIF
CDR3nt: TGTGCCAGTAGTGTCGACCGGGACATACAGATCTTC

v_gene: TRBV7-8
abundance: once
d_gene: NA
j_gene: TRBJ2-3
CDR3aa: CASSLVAGAEVDTQYF
CDR3nt: TGTGCCAGCAGCCTAGTGGCGGGGGCGGAAGTAGATACGCAGTATTTT

v_gene: TRBV5-6
abundance: NA
d_gene: TRBD1
j_gene: TRBJ1-5
CDR3aa: CASSSVGLQGRNQPQHF
CDR3nt: TGTGCCAGCAGCTCTGTGGGCTTACAGGGGCGGAATCAGCCCCAGCATTTT

v_gene: TRBV6-5
abundance: once
d_gene: NA
j_gene: TRBJ1-4
CDR3aa: CASRQGISREKLFF
CDR3nt: TGTGCCAGCAGGCAGGGTATAAGTCGGGAAAAACTGTTTTTT

v_gene: TRBV9
abundance: many
d_gene: NA
j_gene: TRBJ2-2
CDR3aa: CASSVLGSYTGELFF
CDR3nt: TGTGCCAGCAGCGTACTGGGCTCCTACACCGGGGAGCTGTTTTTT

v_gene: TRBV6-6
abundance: NA
d_gene: NA
j_gene: TRBJ2-1
CDR3aa: CASSYSGSSVNEQFF
CDR3nt: TGTGCCAGCAGTTACAGCGGTTCTAGTGTTAATGAGCAGTTCTTC

v_gene: TRBV11-2
abundance: NA
d_gene: NA
j_gene: TRBJ2-2
CDR3aa: CASSLGQGNTGELFF
CDR3nt: TGTGCCAGCAGCTTAGGGCAGGGTAACACCGGGGAGCTGTTTTTT

v_gene: TRBV4-1
abundance: NA
d_gene: TRBD1
j_gene: TRBJ1-2
CDR3aa: CASSPYGQGAQGVVGGYTF
CDR3nt: TGCGCCAGCAGCCCATATGGACAGGGGGCGCAGGGGGTTGTTGGTGGCTACACCTTC

v_gene: TRBV5-4
abundance: NA
d_gene: NA
j_gene: TRBJ1-2
CDR3aa: CASSLAGEYGYTF
CDR3nt: TGTGCCAGCAGTTTGGCGGGGGAATATGGCTACACCTTC

v_gene: TRBV11-2
abundance: NA
d_gene: NA
j_gene: TRBJ1-1
CDR3aa: CASSLGGVTGREGEAFF
CDR3nt: TGTGCCAGCAGCTTAGGAGGTGTGACAGGTAGAGAAGGTGAAGCTTTCTTT

v_gene: TRBV7-8
abundance: NA
d_gene: TRBD1
j_gene: TRBJ1-2
CDR3aa: CASSLEQGTYGYTF
CDR3nt: TGTGCCAGCAGCTTAGAACAGGGGACCTATGGCTACACCTTC

v_gene: TRBV18
abundance: once
d_gene: TRBD2
j_gene: TRBJ2-6
CDR3aa: CASSPPSRGGPGANVLTF
CDR3nt: TGTGCCAGCTCACCACCGTCGCGGGGGGGCCCTGGGGCCAACGTCCTGACTTTC